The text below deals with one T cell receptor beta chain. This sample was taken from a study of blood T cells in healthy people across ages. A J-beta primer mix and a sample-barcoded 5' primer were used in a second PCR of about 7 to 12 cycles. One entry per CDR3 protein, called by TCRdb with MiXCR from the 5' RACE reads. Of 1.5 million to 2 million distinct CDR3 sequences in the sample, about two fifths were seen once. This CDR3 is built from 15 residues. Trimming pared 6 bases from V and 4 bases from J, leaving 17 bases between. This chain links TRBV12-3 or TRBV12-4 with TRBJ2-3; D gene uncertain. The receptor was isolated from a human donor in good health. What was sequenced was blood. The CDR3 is CASSTFRNWADTQYF. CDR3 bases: TGTGCCAGCAGCACCTTCCGGAACTGGGCAGATACGCAGTATTTT.